These 17 T cell receptor beta chains share one sample of origin, sequenced in a study of blood T cell repertoires in COVID-19. Method: immunoSEQ multiplex PCR; TCRdb's copy keeps in-frame clones and lacks some. The sample records 250,000 or so clones, approximately 83% being singletons. Sequenced input: PBMCs or T cells enriched from blood (not recorded which). These receptors were taken from a woman aged 40 to 55 who had been exposed to COVID-19.

This chain joins TRBV29-1 and TRBJ2-3; TRBD2 is a possible D gene (5 bases). There are 14 residues in the CDR3. In germline, CDR1 is SQVTM, CDR2 ANQGSEA. V was shortened by 5 bases and J by 0 bases, with 12 bases between the two germline ends. CDR3 in DNA: TGCAGCGTTAGAGGGCCCTATAGCACAGATACGCAGTATTTT. This encodes CSVRGPYSTDTQYF.

The V gene is TRBV7-3, the J gene TRBJ2-7; D is perhaps TRBD2 (7 bases). The CDR3 runs 16 residues. V was clipped by 5 bases and J by 1 base, with 18 bases between them. In germline, CDR1 is SGHTA, CDR2 FQGTGA. This chain's CDR3 is CASSPDGAGASYEQYF. CDR3 nucleotide sequence: TGTGCCAGCAGCCCCGATGGGGCGGGGGCTTCCTACGAGCAGTACTTC.

The chain links TRBV19 to TRBJ1-5; 8 nucleotides agree with TRBD1. Germline CDR1 LNHDA, CDR2 SQIVND (reference sequence). V lost 5 bases and J lost 5; bases outside the gene matches: 5. The CDR3 covers 14 residues. The CDR3, as DNA: TGTGCCAGTAGTGATGGACAGGGTTATCAGCCCCAGCATTTT. Its translation: CASSDGQGYQPQHF.

The chain joins TRBV4-2 to TRBJ1-5; possibly TRBD1 for D (6 bases). V lost 9 bases to trimming and J lost 2 bases, with 14 bases between them. The CDR3 totals 14 residues. Germline V lookup: CDR1 LGHNA, CDR2 YNFKEQ. CDR3 nucleotide sequence: TGTGCCAGGGACACAGGGTCCCGCAATCAGCCCCAGCATTTT. Protein sequence: CARDTGSRNQPQHF.

This chain uses TRBV5-4 with TRBJ1-3, with a tentative D call TRBD1 (5 bases). This CDR3 has 17 amino acids. Trimming removed 3 bases at V and 0 bases at J, with 16 bases between. The germline CDR1 and CDR2 sequences are SGHNT and YYREEE (reference sequence). For the CDR3, the DNA is TGTGCCAGCAGCTCGGTGGGGACTTCACACTCTGGAAACACCATATATTTT. Translated, it gives CASSSVGTSHSGNTIYF.

This chain uses TRBV6-5 with TRBJ1-2, with 7 nucleotides matching TRBD1. The CDR3 has 14 amino acids. V shed 0 bases and J 11 bases; nucleotides not matched to a gene: 9. The germline V gene has CDR1 MNHEY and CDR2 SVGAGI. CDR3 sequence: CASSYSSRQGGYTF. In DNA form, the CDR3 reads TGTGCCAGCAGTTACTCCTCTCGCCAGGGGGGTTACACCTTC.

The chain recombines TRBV2 with TRBJ1-1; D not resolved. Looked up from germline, CDR1 is SNHLY and CDR2 is FYNNEI. Trimming left V 4 bases short and J 2 bases short, with 11 bases between. The CDR3 spans 14 residues. The CDR3 DNA reads as TGTGCCAGCAGTGCCGGGGTGGGAAACACTGAAGCTTTCTTT. Translation: CASSAGVGNTEAFF. Complete variable domain (other parts from reference TRBV2 and TRBJ1-1): EPEVTQTPSHQVTQMGQEVILRCVPISNHLYFYWYRQILGQKVEFLVSFYNNEISEKSEIFDDQFSVERPDGSNFTLKIRSTKLEDSAMYFCASSAGVGNTEAFFGQGTRLTVV.

To note about this clone: The same CDR3 is also encoded by other DNA sequences in this sample. This chain uses TRBV7-9 with TRBJ1-2; 7 bases map to TRBD1. V lost 1 base and J lost 5; bases outside the gene matches: 4. From germline, CDR1 is SEHNR and CDR2 FQNEAQ (reference sequence). The CDR3 contains 14 residues. CDR3 sequence reads: CASSLDTTGYGYTF. The CDR3 DNA sequence: TGTGCCAGCAGCTTAGACACGACAGGGTATGGCTACACCTTC.

CDR3 protein: CASSKRGSRTRNTGELFF. The CDR3 DNA reads as TGTGCCAGCAGCAAACGAGGGTCGAGGACCCGAAACACCGGGGAGCTGTTTTTT. The V and J genes are TRBV21-1 and TRBJ2-2; TRBD2 is taken as the D call from the table, unchecked against the DNA. TRBV21-1 is designated a pseudogene. The CDR3 loop spans 18 amino acids.

The chain combines TRBV9 with TRBJ1-3, with a tentative D call TRBD1 (5 bases). The CDR3 covers 18 residues. Germline lookup yields CDR1 SGDLS and CDR2 YYNGEE. The V gene lost 0 bases and the J gene lost 0 bases, with 16 bases spanning the gap. CDR3: CASSVGPGGSSSGNTIYF. CDR3 in DNA: TGTGCCAGCAGCGTAGGCCCGGGGGGATCTAGCTCTGGAAACACCATATATTTT.

This rearrangement joins TRBV5-1 to TRBJ2-5; 8 bases match TRBD2. The length of the CDR3 is 15 residues. CDR1 and CDR2 from the germline V gene are SGHRS and YFSETQ. V gave up 0 bases and J gave up 4 bases; unmatched junction bases: 5. The CDR3 DNA reads as TGCGCCAGCAGCTTGGCGGGGGGGCCGGGAGAGACCCAGTACTTC. Protein: CASSLAGGPGETQYF.

The rearrangement uses TRBV4-2 and TRBJ2-2; possibly TRBD1 for D (5 bases). Germline V gene lookup returns CDR1 LGHNA and CDR2 YNFKEQ. V was trimmed by 1 base and J by 7 bases, leaving 16 bases between them. CDR3 length equals 16 residues. In nucleotides, the CDR3 is TGTGCCAGCAGCCAAGTTATTCGCAGGGCTGACGGGGAGCTGTTTTTT. Translated, it gives CASSQVIRRADGELFF.

This chain connects TRBV6-5 to TRBJ1-1; D possibly corresponds to TRBD1 (5 bases). This CDR3 has 12 amino acids. Looked up from germline, CDR1 is MNHEY and CDR2 is SVGAGI. The ends were cut back, 11 bases at V and 1 base at J, with 11 bases in the middle. CDR3 loop: CAGGLWNTEAFF. The CDR3 coding sequence is TGTGCCGGGGGGTTGTGGAACACTGAAGCTTTCTTT.

The CDR3 nucleotides are TGTGCCAGCACCCCCGGGCCACAGGGCCTCTCCTATAATTCACCCCTCCACTTT. Its protein product is CASTPGPQGLSYNSPLHF. This rearrangement joins TRBV28 to TRBJ1-6; D perhaps matches TRBD1 (6 bases). The CDR3 has 18 residues. V lost 7 bases, J lost 0 bases, and 19 bases lay in between. The V gene's germline CDR1 is MDHEN and CDR2 SYDVKM.

V and J are TRBV27 and TRBJ1-1; 9 bases map to TRBD1. The V gene end was trimmed by 4 bases and the J gene end by 8 bases; junction bases not matched to a gene: 5. The germline V gene encodes CDR1 MNHEY and CDR2 SMNVEV (reference sequence). The length of the CDR3 is 13 residues. The CDR3 bases are TGTGCCAGCAGTTGGGACAGGGATTCCGAAGCTTTCTTT. Protein product: CASSWDRDSEAFF.

This chain links TRBV19 with TRBJ1-2; D remains unclear. V was trimmed by 3 bases and J by 4 bases, leaving 9 bases between them. The CDR3 extends over 13 amino acids. Per the germline V gene, CDR1 is LNHDA and CDR2 is SQIVND (reference sequence). The DNA of the CDR3 is TGTGCCAGTAGTATTTTCGGTGGCTATGGCTACACCTTC. This translates into CASSIFGGYGYTF.

V usage is TRBV4-1 and J usage is TRBJ1-2; 12 bases agree with TRBD1. The germline gives CDR1 MGHRA, CDR2 YSYEKL. Trimming at V came to 4 bases and at J to 7 bases, leaving 4 bases not matched to a gene. The CDR3 spans 14 residues. In nucleotides, the CDR3 is TGCGCCAGCAGCCCGGGACAGGGGGCTGTTGGCTACACCTTC. Translation: CASSPGQGAVGYTF.